These T cell receptor beta chains were read from a single sample in a study of blood T cell repertoires in COVID-19. TCRdb keeps only in-frame clones here, not all; method: immunoSEQ multiplex PCR. The sample gives about 100,000 clones, approximately 89% of which show up once; 2% to 2.5% is in the top ten. The sequencing sample was made of peripheral blood. The receptors here all came from a man aged 50-60 years with active COVID-19. Both conserved end residues are part of each CDR3.

CDR3	J	V
CASSYSSAYNEQFF	TRBJ2-1	TRBV6-5
CATSERTSDTQYF	TRBJ2-3	TRBV24-1
CASSLSGTGSSGYTF	TRBJ1-2	TRBV11-2
CASSMTGPTEAFF	TRBJ1-1	TRBV19
CASRETGLAGGYYNEQFF	TRBJ2-1	TRBV25-1
CASHLGLAGNNEQFF	TRBJ2-1	TRBV2
CASSYSVGGYGYTF	TRBJ1-2	TRBV6-5
CASSRGGAIYNEQFF	TRBJ2-1	TRBV5-4
CASSAPGFGADTQYF	TRBJ2-3	TRBV9
CASSQGGSYNEQFF	TRBJ2-1	TRBV3-1/TRBV3-2
CASSLAQGAGELFF	TRBJ2-2	TRBV7-9
CATSDVKAPGQRGGTQYF	TRBJ2-3	TRBV24-1
CATGQSDNEQFF	TRBJ2-1	TRBV10-2
CASSIGRTNWENEQFF	TRBJ2-1	TRBV5-1
CASSTGTSTDTQYF	TRBJ2-3	TRBV6-5
CASSFRSDRVDTEAFF	TRBJ1-1	TRBV27
CASSLGASGFYNEQFF	TRBJ2-1	TRBV5-4
CASSLEGNMNTEAFF	TRBJ1-1	TRBV7-9
CASSKETGGYEQYF	TRBJ2-7	TRBV6-4
CASSSRGNQPQHF	TRBJ1-5	TRBV6-5
CASNRGVTGGITFNQPQHF	TRBJ1-5	TRBV19
CASSIDGSAGVADTQYF	TRBJ2-3	TRBV19
CATRPIRGRSNQPQHF	TRBJ1-5	TRBV28
CASSQRGVRGYTF	TRBJ1-2	TRBV3-1/TRBV3-2
CASSQGLRGTGELFF	TRBJ2-2	TRBV3-1/TRBV3-2
CASSRDSSQHF	TRBJ1-5	TRBV12-3/TRBV12-4
CASSNFPDRDQPQHF	TRBJ1-5	TRBV19
CASRPLGQPPETQYF	TRBJ2-5	TRBV6-5
CASSQYRDLTGNTIYF	TRBJ1-3	TRBV3-1/TRBV3-2
CASSPSLGYTF	TRBJ1-2	TRBV18
CASSLGQGRAFGELFF	TRBJ2-2	TRBV9
CASSVGDRLKSETQYF	TRBJ2-5	TRBV9
CATSRGTTGSYSNQPQHF	TRBJ1-5	TRBV15
CASSEVQALISVGYTF	TRBJ1-2	TRBV2
CSASRSGGETQYF	TRBJ2-5	TRBV20-1
CASSLVAGGPNNEQFF	TRBJ2-1	TRBV5-1
CSVEGQPGGYTF	TRBJ1-2	TRBV29-1
CATSRDRGGGYTF	TRBJ1-2	TRBV15
CASSPAGPRDNEQFF	TRBJ2-1	TRBV18
CASSLAVGGDTTGELFF	TRBJ2-2	TRBV13
CASGSLAGAPRNEQFF	TRBJ2-1	TRBV12-5
CASSLTRGGPNEQFF	TRBJ2-1	TRBV18
CASSTLPGGSTDTQYF	TRBJ2-3	TRBV7-2
CASSSGGANYGYTF	TRBJ1-2	TRBV5-1
CASSYGGPNSPLHF	TRBJ1-6	TRBV6-6
CASSKSSRDTEPQHF	TRBJ1-5	TRBV21-1
CASSLSADSNQPQHF	TRBJ1-5	TRBV5-6
CASSLAGAGETQYF	TRBJ2-5	TRBV7-2
CASSQEGGSYNEQFF	TRBJ2-1	TRBV4-2
CAISESKVAGGGDTQYF	TRBJ2-3	TRBV10-3
CATYNRGLAGELFF	TRBJ2-2	TRBV7-8
CASSLGGQTYYEQYF	TRBJ2-7	TRBV5-4
CASSEHRGLAKNIQYF	TRBJ2-4	TRBV6-1
CASSPKTGDNSPLHF	TRBJ1-6	TRBV11-2
CASSQESTGVLGMNTEAFF	TRBJ1-1	TRBV4-1
CASSREDRGYTGELFF	TRBJ2-2	TRBV19
CASSADITNTGELFF	TRBJ2-2	TRBV9
CASSEFGGLETGELFF	TRBJ2-2	TRBV25-1
CASSLSYGGAVGELFF	TRBJ2-2	TRBV5-8